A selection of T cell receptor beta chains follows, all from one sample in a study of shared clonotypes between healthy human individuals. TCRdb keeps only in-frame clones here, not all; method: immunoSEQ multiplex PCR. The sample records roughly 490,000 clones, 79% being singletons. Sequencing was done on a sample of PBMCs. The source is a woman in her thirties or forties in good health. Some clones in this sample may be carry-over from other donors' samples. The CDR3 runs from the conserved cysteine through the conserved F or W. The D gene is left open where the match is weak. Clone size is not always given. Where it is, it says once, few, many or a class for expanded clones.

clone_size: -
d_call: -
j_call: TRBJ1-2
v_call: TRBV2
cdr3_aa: CASKWGSSNYGYTF
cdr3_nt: TGTGCCAGCAAGTGGGGCAGTTCTAACTATGGCTACACCTTC

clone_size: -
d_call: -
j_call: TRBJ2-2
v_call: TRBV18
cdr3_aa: CASSPLILTSPNTGELFF
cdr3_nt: TGTGCCAGCTCACCGTTAATCCTGACTAGTCCGAACACCGGGGAGCTGTTTTTT

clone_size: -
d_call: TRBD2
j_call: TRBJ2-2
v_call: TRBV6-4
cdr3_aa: CASRGLASTGELFF
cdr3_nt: TGTGCCAGCAGAGGACTAGCGTCCACCGGGGAGCTGTTTTTT

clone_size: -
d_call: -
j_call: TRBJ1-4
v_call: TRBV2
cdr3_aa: CASNGRQRYEKLFF
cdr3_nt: TGTGCCAGCAATGGGCGACAGAGATATGAAAAACTGTTTTTT

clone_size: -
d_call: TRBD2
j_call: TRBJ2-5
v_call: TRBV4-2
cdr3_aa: CASSQKLAGGQETQYF
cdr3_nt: TGTGCCAGCAGCCAAAAACTAGCGGGAGGGCAAGAGACCCAGTACTTC

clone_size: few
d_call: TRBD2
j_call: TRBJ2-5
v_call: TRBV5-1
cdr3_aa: CASSSLGQREYQETQYF
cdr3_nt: TGCGCCAGCAGCTCCCTTGGCCAGCGGGAGTACCAAGAGACCCAGTACTTC

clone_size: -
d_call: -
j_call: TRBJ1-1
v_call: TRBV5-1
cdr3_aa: CASSLLQNTEAFF
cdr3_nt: TGCGCCAGCAGCTTGTTACAGAACACTGAAGCTTTCTTT

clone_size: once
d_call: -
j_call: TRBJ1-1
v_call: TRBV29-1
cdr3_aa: CSVEDPPGTMNTEAFF
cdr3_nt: TGCAGCGTTGAAGATCCTCCGGGAACCATGAACACTGAAGCTTTCTTT

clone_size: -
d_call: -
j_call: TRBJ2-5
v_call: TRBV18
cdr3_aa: CASSPGRQRETQYF
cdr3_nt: TGTGCCAGCTCCCCTGGGCGCCAACGGGAGACCCAGTACTTC

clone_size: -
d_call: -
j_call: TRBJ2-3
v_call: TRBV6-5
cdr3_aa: CASSSPGTNTQYF
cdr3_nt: TGTGCCAGCAGTTCTCCAGGGACCAATACGCAGTATTTT

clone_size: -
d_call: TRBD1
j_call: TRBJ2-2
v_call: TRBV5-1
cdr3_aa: CASTLGGQGTGELFF
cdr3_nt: TGCGCCAGCACCCTCGGGGGACAGGGTACCGGGGAGCTGTTTTTT

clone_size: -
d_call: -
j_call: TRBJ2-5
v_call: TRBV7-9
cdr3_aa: CASSFGETQYF
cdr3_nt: TGTGCCAGCAGCTTCGGGGAGACCCAGTACTTC

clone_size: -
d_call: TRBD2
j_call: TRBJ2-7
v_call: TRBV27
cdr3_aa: CASSFAGGSRYEQYF
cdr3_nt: TGTGCCAGCAGTTTTGCCGGCGGGAGTCGCTACGAGCAGTACTTC

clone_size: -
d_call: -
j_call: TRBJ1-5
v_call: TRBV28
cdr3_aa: CASSFLGGRGSGAQPQHF
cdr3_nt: TGTGCCAGCAGTTTCTTGGGCGGCAGGGGATCGGGAGCTCAGCCCCAGCATTTT

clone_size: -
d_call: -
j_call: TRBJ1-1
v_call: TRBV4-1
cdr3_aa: CASSPLGTGVRHTEAFF
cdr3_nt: TGCGCCAGCAGCCCGCTGGGGACCGGGGTGAGGCACACTGAAGCTTTCTTT

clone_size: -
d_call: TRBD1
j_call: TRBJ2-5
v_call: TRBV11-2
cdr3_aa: CASSLGSQGARGETQYF
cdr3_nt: TGTGCCAGCAGCTTAGGGTCCCAGGGGGCGAGGGGAGAGACCCAGTACTTC

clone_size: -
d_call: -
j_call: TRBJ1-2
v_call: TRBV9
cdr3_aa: CASSQSAPSYGYTF
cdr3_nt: TGTGCCAGCAGCCAGTCCGCTCCGAGCTATGGCTACACCTTC

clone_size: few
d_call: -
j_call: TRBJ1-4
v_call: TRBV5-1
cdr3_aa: CASSFRAGEKLFF
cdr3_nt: TGCGCCAGCAGCTTCAGGGCTGGAGAAAAACTGTTTTTT

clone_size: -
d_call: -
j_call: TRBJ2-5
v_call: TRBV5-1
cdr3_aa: CASSWSGIRRETQYF
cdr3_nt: TGCGCCAGCAGCTGGTCCGGGATCCGCAGGGAGACCCAGTACTTC

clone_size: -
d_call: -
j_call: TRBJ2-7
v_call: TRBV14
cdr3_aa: CASSPRQLTYEQYF
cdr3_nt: TGTGCCAGCAGCCCACGACAGTTAACCTACGAGCAGTACTTC

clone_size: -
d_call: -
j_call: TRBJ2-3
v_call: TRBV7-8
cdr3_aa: CASSPWGFTSTDTQYF
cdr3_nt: TGTGCCAGCAGCCCCTGGGGATTCACTAGCACAGATACGCAGTATTTT

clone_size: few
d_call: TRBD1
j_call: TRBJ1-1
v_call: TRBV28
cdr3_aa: CASSNRGASTEAFF
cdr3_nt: TGTGCCAGCAGCAACAGGGGGGCGAGCACTGAAGCTTTCTTT

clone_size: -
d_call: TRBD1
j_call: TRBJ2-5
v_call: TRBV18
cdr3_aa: CASSPPTGQETQYF
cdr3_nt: TGTGCCAGCTCACCACCGACAGGGCAAGAGACCCAGTACTTC

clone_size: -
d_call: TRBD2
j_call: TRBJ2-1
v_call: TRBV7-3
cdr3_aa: CASSGYGRGNEQFF
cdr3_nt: TGTGCCAGCAGCGGGTACGGGAGGGGGAATGAGCAGTTCTTC

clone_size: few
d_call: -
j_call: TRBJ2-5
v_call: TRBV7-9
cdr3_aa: CASSSQGARETQYF
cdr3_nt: TGTGCCAGCAGCTCACAGGGTGCCCGGGAGACCCAGTACTTC

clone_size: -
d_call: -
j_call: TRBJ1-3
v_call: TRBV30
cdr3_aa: CAWTGYAVSGNTIYF
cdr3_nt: TGTGCCTGGACAGGGTACGCCGTCTCTGGAAACACCATATATTTT